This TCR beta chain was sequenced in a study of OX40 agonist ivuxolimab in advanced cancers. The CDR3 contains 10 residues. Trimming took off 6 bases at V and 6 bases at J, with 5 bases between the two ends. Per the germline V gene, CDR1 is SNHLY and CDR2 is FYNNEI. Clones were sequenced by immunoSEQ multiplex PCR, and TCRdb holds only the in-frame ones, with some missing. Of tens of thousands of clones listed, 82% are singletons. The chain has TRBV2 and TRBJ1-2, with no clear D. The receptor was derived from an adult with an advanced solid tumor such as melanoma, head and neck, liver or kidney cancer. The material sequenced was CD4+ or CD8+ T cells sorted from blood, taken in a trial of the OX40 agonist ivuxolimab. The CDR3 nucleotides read TGTGCCAGCAGATACGATGGCTACACCTTC. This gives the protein CASRYDGYTF.